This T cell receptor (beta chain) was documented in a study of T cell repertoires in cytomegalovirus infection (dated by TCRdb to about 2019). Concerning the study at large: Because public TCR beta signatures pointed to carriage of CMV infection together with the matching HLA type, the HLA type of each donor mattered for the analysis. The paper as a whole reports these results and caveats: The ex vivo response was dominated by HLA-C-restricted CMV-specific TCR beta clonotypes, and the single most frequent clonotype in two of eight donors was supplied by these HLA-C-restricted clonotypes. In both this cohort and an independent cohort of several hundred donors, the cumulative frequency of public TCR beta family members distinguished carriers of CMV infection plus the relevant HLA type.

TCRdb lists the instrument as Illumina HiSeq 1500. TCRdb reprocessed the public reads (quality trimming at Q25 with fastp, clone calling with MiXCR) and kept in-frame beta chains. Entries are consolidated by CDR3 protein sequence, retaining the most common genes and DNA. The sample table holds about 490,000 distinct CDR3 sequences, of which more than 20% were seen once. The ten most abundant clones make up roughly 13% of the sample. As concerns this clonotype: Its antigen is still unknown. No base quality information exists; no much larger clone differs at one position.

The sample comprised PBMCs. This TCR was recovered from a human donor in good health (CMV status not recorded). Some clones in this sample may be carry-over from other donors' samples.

The nucleotide sequence reads TGTGCCAGTAGTGTCCTAGCGGGAGGGGACTACAATGAGCAGTTCTTC. Its translation reads: CASSVLAGGDYNEQFF. This receptor chain uses TRBV19 and TRBJ2-1; the junction holds 12 bases that match TRBD2. Counted from cysteine to phenylalanine, this CDR3 has 16 amino acids. Only the CDR3 DNA is retained, 48 bases long and in frame from the first base. CDR1 is given as LNHDA and CDR2 as SQIVND, both from the germline V gene (reference sequence). Trimming removed 5 bases from V and 3 bases from J; the gene matches leave 5 bases unexplained.